This note documents a single T cell receptor (beta chain) sequence. What it binds is unknown. The CDR3 is 11 residues long. Germline lookup yields CDR1 DFQATT and CDR2 SNEGSKA (reference sequence). Trimming removed 2 bases from V and 6 bases from J, with 8 bases in between. The time point: cycle 4 day 1 (C4D1), after 6 weeks of nivolumab. After autologous stem cell transplantation all patients relapsed, and prior brentuximab vedotin exposure differed between cohorts. Produced via immunoSEQ multiplex PCR; TCRdb's table is partial and in-frame only. This sample has over 25,000 clones, with 72% found just once. The data were taken from a study of PD-1 blockade in classical Hodgkin lymphoma. Whole-study findings and limits: Lower baseline TCR diversity marked trial partial responders and progressors.

This receptor was taken from a human donor with classical Hodgkin lymphoma. The input for sequencing was peripheral blood mononuclear cells (PBMCs), taken before the fourth cycle of nivolumab. This sequence joins TRBV20-1 and TRBJ2-7; D remains unclear. This CDR3 is CSARLPVEQYF. The CDR3 DNA is TGCAGTGCTAGATTGCCTGTCGAGCAGTACTTC.